One sample yielded the 5 T cell receptor beta chains listed below, sequenced in a study of blood T cell repertoires in COVID-19. Measured with immunoSEQ multiplex PCR; TCRdb has only the in-frame clones, and not every one. The sample has about 170,000 clones, roughly 90% seen once. Sequencing used PBMCs or T cells enriched from blood (not recorded which). The receptor set was obtained from a woman aged 45-65 years who had recovered from COVID-19.

Written as DNA, the CDR3 is TGTGCCAGCAGCCCCGGGACAGCCGTTGAAAAACTGTTTTTT. It codes for CASSPGTAVEKLFF. This rearrangement joins TRBV6-5 to TRBJ1-4; 7 bases agree with TRBD1. The J segment lost 7 bases and the V segment lost 6 bases, leaving 8 bases of the junction unmatched. This CDR3 has 14 amino acids. Germline loops: CDR1 MNHEY, CDR2 SVGAGI.

The chain recombines TRBV28 with TRBJ2-7, with 12 bases aligning to TRBD2. The V gene end was trimmed by 4 bases and the J gene end by 4 bases; junction bases not matched to a gene: 14. CDR1 MDHEN and CDR2 SYDVKM come from the germline V gene. This CDR3 spans 18 amino acids. The CDR3 sequence: CASSSPHKTSGRSYEQYF. CDR3 nucleotides: TGTGCCAGCAGTTCCCCGCATAAAACTAGCGGGAGGAGTTACGAGCAGTACTTC.

The CDR3 DNA sequence: TGCGCCAGCAGCTTGTCAGCCTCGACTAGCGGGATTGAGACCCAGTACTTC. Its protein is CASSLSASTSGIETQYF. This chain joins TRBV5-1 and TRBJ2-5; 11 bases agree with TRBD2. The V and J ends lost 1 base and 5 bases, in that order; junction bases with no gene match: 10. The CDR3 spans 17 residues. Germline values: CDR1 SGHRS, CDR2 YFSETQ. The full variable domain, rest sourced from reference TRBV5-1 and TRBJ2-5, is KAGVTQTPRYLIKTRGQQVTLSCSPISGHRSVSWYQQTPGQGLQFLFEYFSETQRNKGNFPGRFSGRQFSNSRSEMNVSTLELGDSALYLCASSLSASTSGIETQYFGPGTRLLVL.

The rearrangement uses TRBV7-2 and TRBJ2-6; 9 bases are a match to TRBD1. The junction had 6 bases not matched to a gene; V was cut back by 1 base and J by 2 bases. The CDR3 has 18 amino acids. The germline CDR1 and CDR2 sequences are SGHTA and FQGNSA. CDR3 DNA sequence: TGTGCCAGCAGCTTAGAGGGACAGGGATGGGCTGGGGCCAACGTCCTGACTTTC. The encoded protein is CASSLEGQGWAGANVLTF.

This chain joins TRBV28 and TRBJ2-3, with TRBD1 identical over 8 bases. V shed 4 bases and J 0 bases; nucleotides not matched to a gene: 6. Germline V CDR1 and CDR2: MDHEN, SYDVKM. The CDR3 runs 16 residues. CDR3 protein: CASSSRGRRSTDTQYF. For the CDR3, the DNA is TGTGCCAGCAGTTCCAGGGGGCGCAGAAGCACAGATACGCAGTATTTT. Supplemented by reference TRBV28 and TRBJ2-3, the full variable domain reads DVKVTQSSRYLVKRTGEKVFLECVQDMDHENMFWYRQDPGLGLRLIYFSYDVKMKEKGDIPEGYSVSREKKERFSLILESASTNQTSMYLCASSSRGRRSTDTQYFGPGTRLTVL.